What follows are 13 T cell receptor beta chains derived from one specimen sequenced in a study of T-cell memory formation after mild COVID-19. TCRdb fed the 5' RACE reads into MiXCR, producing one record per CDR3 protein. The table shows tens of thousands of distinct CDR3 sequences, with 7.3% occurring only once. The sequenced sample consisted of PBMCs or a T cell subset sorted from them (not recorded which). Receptors originate from a man between 18 and 29 years old who had mild COVID-19 (a few samples of this study predate the infection). Cell type and time point are not known.

This sequence joins TRBV27 and TRBJ2-1; the D gene is possibly TRBD2 (6 bases). CDR3 length: 12 residues. V was shortened by 7 bases and J by 4 bases, with 8 bases between the two germline ends. Germline CDR1 MNHEY, CDR2 SMNVEV (reference sequence). The CDR3 nucleotides read TGTGCCAGCACCGGGGGATACAATGAGCAGTTCTTC. Its protein product is CASTGGYNEQFF.

The chain links TRBV12-3 or TRBV12-4 to TRBJ1-3; no firm D call. With 3 bases removed from V and 4 bases from J, the gap between germline ends came to 10 bases. The CDR3 loop spans 14 amino acids. CDR3 amino acids: CASSLHSAGNTIYF. CDR3 bases: TGTGCCAGCAGTTTGCACTCGGCCGGAAACACCATATATTTT.

This clonotype was seen only a few times. The rearrangement links TRBV6-6 to TRBJ2-1, with D perhaps TRBD1 or TRBD2 (6 bases each). CDR1 MNHNY and CDR2 SVGAGI come from the germline V gene (reference sequence). The germline V and J ends were trimmed by 7 bases and 2 bases, with 12 bases remaining between them. The CDR3 has 14 amino acids. The CDR3 DNA is TGTGCCAGCACCCCGGGGGCAACCTACAATGAGCAGTTCTTC. This translates into CASTPGATYNEQFF.

This clonotype was detected ten times or more. The rearrangement links TRBV5-1 to TRBJ2-3, with TRBD1 matching over 7 bases. Trimming at V came to 4 bases and at J to 0 bases, leaving 5 bases not matched to a gene. The CDR3 sequence is 15 residues long. CDR1 is SGHRS, CDR2 YFSETQ, per germline. The CDR3 sequence is CASSPGQLSTDTQYF. The CDR3 DNA reads as TGCGCCAGCAGCCCGGGACAGCTAAGCACAGATACGCAGTATTTT.

In this sample, this clonotype turned up many times. CDR3 sequence: CASSSLGPDTQYF. The CDR3 DNA reads as TGTGCCAGCAGCTCCCTGGGTCCAGATACGCAGTATTTT. The chain is built from TRBV7-2 and TRBJ2-3, with no clear D. This CDR3 spans 13 amino acids. Trimming removed 4 bases from V and 4 bases from J, with 9 bases in between. The germline V gene encodes CDR1 SGHTA and CDR2 FQGNSA.

The chain links TRBV19 to TRBJ2-6; weak D call: TRBD1 (6 bases). V lost 4 bases and J 0 bases, leaving 7 bases between the germline ends. Germline CDR1 LNHDA, CDR2 SQIVND (reference sequence). The CDR3 runs 15 residues. The CDR3 sequence: CASSNRVSGANVLTF. In DNA form, the CDR3 reads TGTGCCAGTAGTAACAGGGTCTCTGGGGCCAACGTCCTGACTTTC.

CDR3 sequence: CASPTGGPFSYEQYV. The CDR3 DNA sequence: TGTGCCAGCCCCACGGGGGGTCCCTTCTCCTACGAGCAGTACGTC. The chain employs TRBV11-3 and TRBJ2-7; 7 nucleotides line up with TRBD2. The germline V gene encodes CDR1 SGHNT and CDR2 YENEEA. V lost 8 bases and J lost 0; bases outside the gene matches: 10. The CDR3 has 15 residues.

This clonotype was seen more than once but under ten times. J is TRBJ2-6 and V is TRBV29-1; the D is unclear. Germline-derived CDR1 and CDR2 are SQVTM and ANQGSEA. Trimming pared 4 bases from V and 4 bases from J, leaving 11 bases between. CDR3 length: 14 residues. DNA for the CDR3: TGCAGCGTTGGATGGTTTTCCGGGGCCAACGTCCTGACTTTC. This encodes CSVGWFSGANVLTF.

This clonotype was observed a few times. The genes are TRBV7-6 and TRBJ2-5; a weak D match, TRBD2 (6 bases). V dropped 4 bases and J dropped 1 base, with 19 bases sitting between them. The germline gives CDR1 SGHVS, CDR2 FNYEAQ. The CDR3 has 17 amino acids. CDR3 bases: TGTGCCAGCAGCTCCCGATATCGGGGGTCGGCCCAAGAGACCCAGTACTTC. Its protein is CASSSRYRGSAQETQYF.

This clonotype occurred many times. This chain connects TRBV20-1 to TRBJ2-5; no clear D. The V gene's germline CDR1 is DFQATT and CDR2 SNEGSKA (reference sequence). The CDR3 consists of 13 residues. CDR3 sequence reads: CSGYERTQETQYF. The DNA for the CDR3 is TGCAGCGGATACGAGAGAACCCAAGAGACCCAGTACTTC.

This clonotype was seen a few times. The chain employs TRBV7-2 and TRBJ1-4; tentatively, D is TRBD1 (6 bases). The V end lost 5 bases, the J end lost 8 bases, and 9 bases lay between the germline ends. The CDR3 is made up of 12 amino acids. Per the germline V gene, CDR1 is SGHTA and CDR2 is FQGNSA. CDR3 sequence (DNA): TGTGCCAGCAGCGAAGGGGGAGAAAAACTGTTTTTT. This sequence encodes CASSEGGEKLFF.

The rearrangement joins TRBV6-2 or TRBV6-3 to TRBJ1-2; 7 bases are a match to TRBD1. Germline lookup yields CDR1 MNHEY and CDR2 SVGEGT. V lost 5 bases to trimming and J lost 7 bases; unmatched junction nucleotides: 7. CDR3 size: 13 residues. CDR3 protein: CASSDDRAFGYTF. Here the CDR3 DNA reads TGTGCCAGCAGTGATGACAGGGCATTTGGCTACACCTTC.

This chain uses TRBV12-3 or TRBV12-4 with TRBJ2-5; D is unclear. Trimming shortened V by 3 bases and J by 3 bases, and 8 bases separated the two germline ends. CDR3 length: 13 amino acids. As DNA, the CDR3 is TGTGCCAGCAGTTTGTCAGAGAAAGAGACCCAGTACTTC. As protein: CASSLSEKETQYF.